One sample yielded the 25 T cell receptor beta chains listed below, sequenced in a study of monozygotic twins with inflammatory bowel disease. From its re-call of the 5' RACE reads, TCRdb lists each CDR3 protein once, without DNA. Its table records a few hundred thousand distinct CDR3 sequences. Source material: blood. These receptors were obtained from a human donor with ulcerative colitis or Crohn's disease, or a healthy co-twin of an affected twin (not recorded which).

The chain carries TRBV12-3 or TRBV12-4 and TRBJ2-7; the TCRdb D gene call, TRBD2, has no DNA to confirm it. The CDR3 extends over 12 amino acids. The CDR3 is CASSLETTSPYF.

The chain links TRBV18 to TRBJ2-5. The CDR3 runs to 14 residues. Germline loops: CDR1 KGHSH, CDR2 LQKENI. The CDR3 is CASSPTEMQETQYF.

The chain joins TRBV28 to TRBJ2-7; TCRdb names TRBD1, which stays unverified in the absence of DNA. Germline CDR1 is MDHEN and CDR2 is SYDVKM. This CDR3 is 15 amino acids long. The CDR3 loop is CASGYRGSRPYEQYF.

The chain links TRBV4-1 to TRBJ1-6; TCRdb designates TRBD1, a call that cannot be tested without DNA. The CDR3 contains 14 residues. Germline V gives CDR1 MGHRA, CDR2 YSYEKL. The CDR3: CASSHGTGNSPLHF.

CDR3 amino acids: CASSYYTSGVYEEDEQFF. The chain is built from TRBV6-5 and TRBJ2-1; TCRdb indicates TRBD2, and absent DNA this call remains unverified. This CDR3 is 18 amino acids long. Germline values: CDR1 MNHEY, CDR2 SVGAGI.

The rearrangement joins TRBV12-3 or TRBV12-4 to TRBJ2-7. This CDR3 spans 14 amino acids. The CDR3 spells CASSLHLGVYEQYF.

CDR3 protein: CASSLDRLLPTGNTIYF. This rearrangement joins TRBV11-2 to TRBJ1-3. Looked up from germline, CDR1 is SGHAT and CDR2 is FQNNGV. This CDR3 has 17 amino acids.

The chain joins TRBV12-3 or TRBV12-4 to TRBJ2-2; TCRdb designates TRBD1, a call that cannot be tested without DNA. This CDR3 comprises 13 residues. CDR3 sequence: CASGAANTGELFF.

The CDR3 sequence is CASSLDRVDEQYF. The chain recombines TRBV6-2 or TRBV6-3 with TRBJ2-7; TCRdb returns TRBD1, unconfirmable since there is no DNA. There are 13 residues in the CDR3. The germline V gene has CDR1 MNHEY and CDR2 SVGEGT.

The chain carries TRBV7-8 and TRBJ2-7; TCRdb indicates TRBD1, and absent DNA this call remains unverified. This CDR3 is built from 18 residues. Germline V gene data show CDR1 as SGHVS and CDR2 as FQNEAQ. This CDR3 reads CASSFPSEVGGISYEQYF. The whole variable domain, remainder taken from reference TRBV7-8 and TRBJ2-7, is GAGVSQSPRYKVAKRGQDVALRCDPISGHVSLFWYQQALGQGPEFLTYFQNEAQLDKSGLPSDRFFAERPEGSVSTLKIQRTQQEDSAVYLCASSFPSEVGGISYEQYFGPGTRLTVT.

The chain links TRBV3-1 to TRBJ1-2; TCRdb outputs TRBD1, but without DNA this stays unchecked. The CDR3 sequence is 16 residues long. The V gene's germline CDR1 is LGHDT and CDR2 YNNKEL (reference sequence). CDR3 region: CASSQDLQGGFYGYTF.

The V call is TRBV7-2, the J call TRBJ2-5; without DNA, the TCRdb call of TRBD2 cannot be checked. The germline V gene encodes CDR1 SGHTA and CDR2 FQGNSA. The CDR3 contains 16 residues. The CDR3 sequence: CASSAVAGGYQETQYF.

J is TRBJ1-6 and V is TRBV15; TCRdb gives TRBD1 as the D gene, but with no DNA this cannot be confirmed. The germline gives CDR1 LNHNV, CDR2 YYDKDF (reference sequence). The CDR3 is 16 residues long. The CDR3 sequence: CATSRDSRGRGSPLHF. Full variable domain (remainder filled in from reference TRBV15 and TRBJ1-6): DAMVIQNPRYQVTQFGKPVTLSCSQTLNHNVMYWYQQKSSQAPKLLFHYYDKDFNNEADTPDNFQSRRPNTSFCFLDIRSPGLGDTAMYLCATSRDSRGRGSPLHFGNGTRLTVT.

V gene TRBV27 combines with J gene TRBJ2-7; TCRdb proposes TRBD1, but this gene call is untestable without DNA. Germline V gene data show CDR1 as MNHEY and CDR2 as SMNVEV (reference sequence). The CDR3 loop spans 17 amino acids. CDR3 loop: CASSSVLGSGRFFEQYF.

The genes are TRBV6-5 and TRBJ1-2; without DNA, the TCRdb call of TRBD1 cannot be checked. This CDR3 has 16 amino acids. Germline CDR1 reads MNHEY; CDR2 reads SVGAGI. CDR3 loop: CASSFADSQPLYGYTF.

The V call is TRBV6-1, the J call TRBJ1-4. The germline V gene has CDR1 MNHNS and CDR2 SASEGT. This CDR3 spans 14 amino acids. This chain's CDR3 is CASSRRGGKKKLFF.

The chain recombines TRBV29-1 with TRBJ1-1; the TCRdb D gene call, TRBD1, has no DNA to confirm it. The CDR3 has 16 residues. Germline-derived CDR1 and CDR2 are SQVTM and ANQGSEA. The CDR3: CSVEASSGGFITEAFF.

The chain joins TRBV5-1 to TRBJ1-3; as DNA is missing, the TRBD1 call by TCRdb cannot be tested. Looked up from germline, CDR1 is SGHRS and CDR2 is YFSETQ. The CDR3 consists of 16 residues. This CDR3 reads CASSSSGGNSGNTIYF.

The chain joins TRBV28 to TRBJ2-5. Germline V CDR1 and CDR2: MDHEN, SYDVKM. This CDR3 has 12 residues. The CDR3 sequence is CASRGFVETQYF.

The chain recombines TRBV27 with TRBJ2-1; as DNA is missing, the TRBD2 call by TCRdb cannot be tested. The CDR3 length is 19 residues. Germline V gene lookup returns CDR1 MNHEY and CDR2 SMNVEV (reference sequence). The CDR3 protein is CASSSMTSGGDGYYNEQFF.

The chain couples TRBV7-9 to TRBJ2-5; TCRdb reports TRBD2, a call that lacks DNA to check it against. CDR3 length equals 17 residues. Germline V gives CDR1 SEHNR, CDR2 FQNEAQ (reference sequence). This chain's CDR3 is CASSLGSGRPRQETQYF.

V is TRBV7-9 and J is TRBJ2-5; checking the TCRdb D call of TRBD2 is not possible without DNA. Germline lookup yields CDR1 SEHNR and CDR2 FQNEAQ (reference sequence). The CDR3 covers 16 residues. The CDR3 region is CASSLGLADPQETQYF. The complete variable domain, with remaining parts taken from reference TRBV7-9 and TRBJ2-5, reads DTGVSQNPRHKITKRGQNVTFRCDPISEHNRLYWYRQTLGQGPEFLTYFQNEAQLEKSRLLSDRFSAERPKGSFSTLEIQRTEQGDSAMYLCASSLGLADPQETQYFGPGTRLLVL.

CDR3 amino acids: CAISDPRQGGNEQFF. The chain recombines TRBV10-3 with TRBJ2-1; the D call from TCRdb, TRBD1, cannot be confirmed without DNA. The CDR3 runs to 15 residues. Looked up from germline, CDR1 is ENHRY and CDR2 is SYGVKD.

J is TRBJ2-7 and V is TRBV28; TCRdb proposes TRBD1, but this gene call is untestable without DNA. In germline, CDR1 is MDHEN, CDR2 SYDVKM. This CDR3 has 16 amino acids. This CDR3 reads CASSWRTGGASYEQYF.

The J gene is TRBJ1-3, the V gene TRBV4-3. Germline CDR1 is LGHNA and CDR2 is YSLEER. CDR3 size: 16 residues. CDR3 protein: CASSQLVGSSGNTIYF.